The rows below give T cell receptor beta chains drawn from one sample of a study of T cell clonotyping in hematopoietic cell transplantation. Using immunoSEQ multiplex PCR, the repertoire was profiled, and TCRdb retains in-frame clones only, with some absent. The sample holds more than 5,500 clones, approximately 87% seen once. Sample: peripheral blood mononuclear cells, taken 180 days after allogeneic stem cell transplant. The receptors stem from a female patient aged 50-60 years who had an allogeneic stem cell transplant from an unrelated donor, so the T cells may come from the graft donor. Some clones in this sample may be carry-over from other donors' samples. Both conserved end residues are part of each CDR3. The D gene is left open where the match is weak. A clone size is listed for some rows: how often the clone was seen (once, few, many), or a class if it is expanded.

DNA: TGTGCCAGCAGCTTATCGATGGGGTCACCCGGGGAGCTGTTTTTT; CDR3: CASSLSMGSPGELFF; V: TRBV11-3; J: TRBJ2-2; size: NA; D: NA
DNA: TGTGCCAGCAGGAGGTCACCCCTCCACTTT; CDR3: CASRRSPLHF; V: TRBV21-1; J: TRBJ1-6; size: NA; D: NA
DNA: TGTGCCAGCAGCCGGAAACTAGCGACCTACGAGCAGTACTTC; CDR3: CASSRKLATYEQYF; V: TRBV14; J: TRBJ2-7; size: NA; D: TRBD2
DNA: TGCGCCAGCAGCTCGCAGGACGGAAGCTCCTACGAGCAGTACTTC; CDR3: CASSSQDGSSYEQYF; V: TRBV5-1; J: TRBJ2-7; size: once; D: NA
DNA: TGTGCCAGCAGTTTCACAGACACCGGGGAGCTGTTTTTT; CDR3: CASSFTDTGELFF; V: TRBV27; J: TRBJ2-2; size: NA; D: NA
DNA: TGTGCCAGTAGTATCGGGGGACAGGGTGACTACACCTTC; CDR3: CASSIGGQGDYTF; V: TRBV19; J: TRBJ1-2; size: few; D: TRBD1
DNA: TGTGCCAGCACAGCGAGCTCCTATAATTCACCCCTCCACTTT; CDR3: CASTASSYNSPLHF; V: TRBV6-1; J: TRBJ1-6; size: NA; D: NA
DNA: TGTGCCAGCAGTGTAAACTATGGCTACACCTTC; CDR3: CASSVNYGYTF; V: TRBV25-1; J: TRBJ1-2; size: NA; D: NA
DNA: TGTGCCAGCAGTACCAGGTTTGGTGGCTACACCTTC; CDR3: CASSTRFGGYTF; V: TRBV6-6; J: TRBJ1-2; size: NA; D: NA
DNA: TGCGCCAGCAGCCAAGGTGGGTCAGGGTCCAGCTATGGCTACACCTTC; CDR3: CASSQGGSGSSYGYTF; V: TRBV4-1; J: TRBJ1-2; size: once; D: NA
DNA: TGCGCCAGCAGCTCGGAGGGTAGGACCGGGGAGCTGTTTTTT; CDR3: CASSSEGRTGELFF; V: TRBV10-2; J: TRBJ2-2; size: NA; D: NA
DNA: TGCGCCAGCAGCCAAGCGGTAGGGTGGGATAAGCAGTACTTC; CDR3: CASSQAVGWDKQYF; V: TRBV4-1; J: TRBJ2-7; size: once; D: NA
DNA: TGTGCCAGCAGCCTGCGGGGGCAAGAGACCCAGTACTTC; CDR3: CASSLRGQETQYF; V: TRBV5-6; J: TRBJ2-5; size: NA; D: TRBD2
DNA: TGCGCCAGCAGCTTAGAACACTCTTACGAGCAGTACTTC; CDR3: CASSLEHSYEQYF; V: TRBV5-1; J: TRBJ2-7; size: NA; D: NA
DNA: TGTGCCAGCAGTGAATATGGAGGGGGCCGGTCACCCCTCCACTTT; CDR3: CASSEYGGGRSPLHF; V: TRBV25-1; J: TRBJ1-6; size: NA; D: TRBD1
DNA: TGTGCCAGCAGTGAAACTTGGGCAGGACTGAATCAGCCCCAGCATTTT; CDR3: CASSETWAGLNQPQHF; V: TRBV2; J: TRBJ1-5; size: NA; D: NA
DNA: TGTGCCAGCAGTTACGTTGGGGATTCCACTGGAAACACCATATATTTT; CDR3: CASSYVGDSTGNTIYF; V: TRBV6-5; J: TRBJ1-3; size: NA; D: NA
DNA: TGTGCCAGCAGCTTAGAGGCAGGGTCTTTTGAGACCCAGTACTTC; CDR3: CASSLEAGSFETQYF; V: TRBV7-6; J: TRBJ2-5; size: NA; D: NA
DNA: TGTGCCACCAGCTTTGGGGGAGGGGCAACAGATACGCAGTATTTT; CDR3: CATSFGGGATDTQYF; V: TRBV15; J: TRBJ2-3; size: NA; D: TRBD2
DNA: TGTGCCAGCAGCTTAGGACCCCTGGGCGGGAGGAAAAACATTCAGTACTTC; CDR3: CASSLGPLGGRKNIQYF; V: TRBV7-8; J: TRBJ2-4; size: NA; D: TRBD2
DNA: TGTGCCAGCAGCTCCATACTAGCGGGGACCTACAATGAGCAGTTCTTC; CDR3: CASSSILAGTYNEQFF; V: TRBV5-6; J: TRBJ2-1; size: NA; D: TRBD2
DNA: TGCGCCAGCAGCCAAGGGGGAGCGGGGGGAGGCACAGATACGCAGTATTTT; CDR3: CASSQGGAGGGTDTQYF; V: TRBV4-1; J: TRBJ2-3; size: NA; D: TRBD2
DNA: TGTGCCAGCAGACCCCAGGGGGACACTAGCAATCAGCCCCAGCATTTT; CDR3: CASRPQGDTSNQPQHF; V: TRBV6-6; J: TRBJ1-5; size: NA; D: TRBD1
DNA: TGCGCCAGCAGCTGGGACCAAGAGACCCAGTACTTC; CDR3: CASSWDQETQYF; V: TRBV5-1; J: TRBJ2-5; size: NA; D: NA
DNA: TGTGCCAGCAGTTTAAAGGGTTACTCGATCGGGGCGGGGGCCAACGTCCTGACTTTC; CDR3: CASSLKGYSIGAGANVLTF; V: TRBV27; J: TRBJ2-6; size: once; D: NA
DNA: TGCAGCGGTGAATCCTTTAACTATGGCTACACCTTC; CDR3: CSGESFNYGYTF; V: TRBV29-1; J: TRBJ1-2; size: NA; D: NA
DNA: TGCAGCGTTGAAGAATTGGGCTCGGGGGGGGGCTATGGCTACACCTTC; CDR3: CSVEELGSGGGYGYTF; V: TRBV29-1; J: TRBJ1-2; size: NA; D: NA
DNA: TGTGCCAGCAGACGGACAGGGACTAACAATCAGCCCCAGCATTTT; CDR3: CASRRTGTNNQPQHF; V: TRBV6-6; J: TRBJ1-5; size: NA; D: TRBD1
DNA: TGTGCCAGCAGTGCAGAGAGCTATGGCTACACCTTC; CDR3: CASSAESYGYTF; V: TRBV6-1; J: TRBJ1-2; size: NA; D: NA
DNA: TGTGCCAGCAGCCCCCCCTGGGGGGCGAGCACTGAAGCTTTCTTT; CDR3: CASSPPWGASTEAFF; V: TRBV7-2; J: TRBJ1-1; size: NA; D: NA
DNA: TGCGCCAGCAGCGGCGGGGGGGCAGGAGATACGCAGTATTTT; CDR3: CASSGGGAGDTQYF; V: TRBV5-1; J: TRBJ2-3; size: NA; D: TRBD2
DNA: TGTGCCAGTATGAGTGGGGGGCCTGAAGCTTTCTTT; CDR3: CASMSGGPEAFF; V: TRBV19; J: TRBJ1-1; size: NA; D: NA
DNA: TGTGCCAGCTGCTTACAGGGGGTTGACTACGAGCAGTACTTC; CDR3: CASCLQGVDYEQYF; V: TRBV6-1; J: TRBJ2-7; size: NA; D: TRBD1
DNA: TGTGCCAGCTCACCACAAACTGGGTATAATTCACCCCTCCACTTT; CDR3: CASSPQTGYNSPLHF; V: TRBV18; J: TRBJ1-6; size: NA; D: NA
DNA: TGTGCCATCAGTGAAAGTTCCAGGGTCTACGAGCAGTACTTC; CDR3: CAISESSRVYEQYF; V: TRBV10-3; J: TRBJ2-7; size: NA; D: NA
DNA: TGTGCCAGCAGCACACCGACAGTGACCGGAAACACCATATATTTT; CDR3: CASSTPTVTGNTIYF; V: TRBV7-2; J: TRBJ1-3; size: NA; D: NA
DNA: TGTGCCAGCCAGGGACAGGGGCTTTTGAACACTGAAGCTTTCTTT; CDR3: CASQGQGLLNTEAFF; V: TRBV19; J: TRBJ1-1; size: NA; D: TRBD1
DNA: TGTGCCAGTAGTACAAGGACAGGGTATAATTCACCCCTCCACTTT; CDR3: CASSTRTGYNSPLHF; V: TRBV19; J: TRBJ1-6; size: NA; D: TRBD1
DNA: TGTGCCAGCATCCCACCAGTACAACTGTACAATGAGCAGTTCTTC; CDR3: CASIPPVQLYNEQFF; V: TRBV7-3; J: TRBJ2-1; size: medium-sized; D: NA
DNA: TGTGCCAGCAGCTGGAGGGGGGGAACTAATGAAAAACTGTTTTTT; CDR3: CASSWRGGTNEKLFF; V: TRBV11-2; J: TRBJ1-4; size: NA; D: NA
DNA: TGTGCCAGCAGTGGGCAGGGCCGGAGCTCCTATAATTCACCCCTCCACTTT; CDR3: CASSGQGRSSYNSPLHF; V: TRBV2; J: TRBJ1-6; size: NA; D: NA